This T cell receptor (beta chain) was recorded in a study of blood T cell repertoires in COVID-19. For the study at large: Donors in the United States, Italy and Spain gave samples during acute or convalescent COVID-19. T cells, B-cell-depleted T cells, or PBMCs supplied cDNA or gDNA.

CDR3 length equals 15 residues. V gave up 3 bases and J gave up 0 bases, with 11 bases separating them. Germline CDR1 and CDR2: WNHNN and SYGVQD (reference sequence). Here immunoSEQ multiplex PCR was the method, and the copy in TCRdb shows in-frame clones only, minus some. The sample lists approximately 50,000 clones; approximately 83% were seen once. Sequenced input: peripheral blood. The V and J genes are TRBV10-1 and TRBJ1-1; D is undetermined. The sequence was collected from a human donor in a cohort sampled during active COVID-19. CDR3 DNA: TGCGCCAGCAGTGAACGCCGAGACATGAACACTGAAGCTTTCTTT. It is translated as CASSERRDMNTEAFF.